This TCR beta chain was documented in a study of Ad26.COV2.S vaccination and SARS-CoV-2 variants. The V gene's germline CDR1 is MNHEY and CDR2 SVGEGT. V gave up 4 bases and J gave up 4 bases; unmatched junction bases: 14. This CDR3 region has 18 residues. Treatment of the sample: 15 to 20 received Ad26.COV2.S at low or high dose, single or two shots; roughly 5 received placebo; per-sample allocation not given. Day 63 after the first injection of vaccine or placebo was the sampling time. The method was immunoSEQ multiplex PCR; TCRdb's version includes in-frame clones alone and lacks a portion of them. The sample shows around 420,000 clones, around 89% of them seen only once.

Sequences were derived from peripheral blood, sampled in a trial of Ad26.COV2.S vaccine versus placebo. V and J are TRBV6-2 or TRBV6-3 and TRBJ2-1, with 9 bases matching TRBD1. The receptor was isolated from a person aged 18-60 years who received the Ad26.COV2.S COVID-19 vaccine or a placebo. As DNA, the CDR3 is TGTGCCAGCAGTTCGCCAATACTCACAGGGGGCAAATACAATGAGCAGTTCTTC. It is translated as CASSSPILTGGKYNEQFF.